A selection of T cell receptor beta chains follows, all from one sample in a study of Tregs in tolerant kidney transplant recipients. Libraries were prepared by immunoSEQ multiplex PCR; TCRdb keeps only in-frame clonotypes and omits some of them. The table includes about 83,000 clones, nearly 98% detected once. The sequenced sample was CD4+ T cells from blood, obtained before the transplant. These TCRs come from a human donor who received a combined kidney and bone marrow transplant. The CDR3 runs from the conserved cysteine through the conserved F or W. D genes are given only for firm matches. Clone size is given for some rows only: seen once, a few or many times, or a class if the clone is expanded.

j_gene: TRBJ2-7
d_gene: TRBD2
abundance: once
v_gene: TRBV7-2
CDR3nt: TGTGCCAGCAGCTTCGCGGGAGTGCTCGAGCAGTACTTC
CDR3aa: CASSFAGVLEQYF

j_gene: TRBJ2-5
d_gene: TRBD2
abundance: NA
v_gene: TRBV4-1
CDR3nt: TGCGCCAGCAGCTCGGGCCACACTAGCGGGGGTTCGGACGAGACCCAGTACTTC
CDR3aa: CASSSGHTSGGSDETQYF

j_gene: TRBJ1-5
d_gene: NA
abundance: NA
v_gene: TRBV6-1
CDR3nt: TGTGCCAGCAGTTCAACAGGGAGGGCTCAGCCCCAGCATTTT
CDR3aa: CASSSTGRAQPQHF

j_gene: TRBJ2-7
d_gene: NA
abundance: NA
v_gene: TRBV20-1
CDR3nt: TGCAGTGCTAGTTACATGGACGAGCAGTACTTC
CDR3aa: CSASYMDEQYF

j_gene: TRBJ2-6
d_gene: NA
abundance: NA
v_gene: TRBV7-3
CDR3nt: TGTGCCAGCAGCCCCCCGACAGGCAGCTCTGGGGCCAACGTCCTGACTTTC
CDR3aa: CASSPPTGSSGANVLTF

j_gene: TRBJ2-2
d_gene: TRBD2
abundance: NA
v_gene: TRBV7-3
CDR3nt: TGTGCCAGCAGCTCGCTAGCGGGAGTGGAGGTCGGGGAGCTGTTTTTT
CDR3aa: CASSSLAGVEVGELFF

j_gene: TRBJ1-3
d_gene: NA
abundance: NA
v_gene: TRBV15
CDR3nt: TGTGCCACCAGCTTACAAACAGGGTTCGGAAACACCATATATTTT
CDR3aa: CATSLQTGFGNTIYF

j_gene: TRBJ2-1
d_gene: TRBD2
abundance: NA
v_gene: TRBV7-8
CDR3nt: TGTGCCAGCAGCGCAGCGGGACTACTTTACAATGAGCAGTTCTTC
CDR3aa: CASSAAGLLYNEQFF

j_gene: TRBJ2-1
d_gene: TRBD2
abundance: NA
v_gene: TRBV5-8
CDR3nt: TGTGCCAGCAGCCTTCTTCCGGGACGGGGGGACAATGAGCAGTTCTTC
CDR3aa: CASSLLPGRGDNEQFF

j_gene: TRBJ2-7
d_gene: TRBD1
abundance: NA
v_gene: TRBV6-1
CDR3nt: TGTGCCAGCAGTGAATTCCTTCCGGGACAGGGTTTTTACGAGCAGTACTTC
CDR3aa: CASSEFLPGQGFYEQYF

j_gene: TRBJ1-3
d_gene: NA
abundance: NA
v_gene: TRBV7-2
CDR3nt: TGTGCCAGCAGCTTATTGGGCCCAGGGGATTCGGGAAACACCATATATTTT
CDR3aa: CASSLLGPGDSGNTIYF

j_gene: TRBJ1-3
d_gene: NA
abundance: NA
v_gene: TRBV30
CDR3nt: TGTGCCTTAAAACGGTCACTCTCTGGAAACACCATATATTTT
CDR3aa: CALKRSLSGNTIYF